This T cell receptor (beta chain) is from a study of T cells in Graves' hyperthyroidism and ophthalmopathy. Regions amplified from RNA transcripts were the TCR beta CDR3 regions. First-round RT-PCR with HTBI primers amplified the TCR CDR3 region. TCRdb independently ran MiXCR on the multiplex PCR reads; one entry per CDR3 protein. The sample has under 750,000 distinct CDR3 sequences; approximately 18% are singletons. Sample collection date corresponds to first hyperthyroidism diagnosis, prior to any ophthalmopathy symptoms. The germline gives CDR1 SQVTM, CDR2 ANQGSEA. V lost 1 base, J lost 6 bases, and 15 bases lay in between. The length of the CDR3 is 14 residues.

The sequenced sample was blood. This clonotype was sampled from a woman between 50 and 59 years old with Graves' hyperthyroidism that later progressed to Graves' ophthalmopathy. V is TRBV29-1 and J is TRBJ1-2; tentative D call: TRBD1 (5 bases). The CDR3 loop reads CSVEGGITGDGYTF. CDR3 DNA: TGCAGCGTTGAAGGGGGGATCACGGGAGATGGCTACACCTTC.